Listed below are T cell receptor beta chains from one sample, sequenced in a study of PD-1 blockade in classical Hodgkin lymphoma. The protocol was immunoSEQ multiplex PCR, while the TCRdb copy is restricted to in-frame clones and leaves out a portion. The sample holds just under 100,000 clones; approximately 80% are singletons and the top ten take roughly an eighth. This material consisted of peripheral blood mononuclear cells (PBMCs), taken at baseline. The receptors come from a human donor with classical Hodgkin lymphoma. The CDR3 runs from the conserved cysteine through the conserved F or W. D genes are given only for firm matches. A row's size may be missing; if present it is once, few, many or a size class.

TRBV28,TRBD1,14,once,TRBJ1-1,CASRTGGEGTEAFF,TGTGCCAGCAGGACAGGGGGTGAGGGCACTGAAGCTTTCTTT
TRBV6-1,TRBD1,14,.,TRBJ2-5,CASSPTGGRETQYF,TGTGCCAGCAGCCCAACAGGGGGTCGAGAGACCCAGTACTTC
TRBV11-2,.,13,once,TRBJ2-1,CASSLEVGAEQFF,TGTGCCAGCAGCTTAGAGGTAGGGGCTGAGCAGTTCTTC
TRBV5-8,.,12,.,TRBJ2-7,CASSLEGWSQYF,TGTGCCAGCAGCTTGGAGGGATGGTCGCAGTACTTC
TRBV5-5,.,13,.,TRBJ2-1,CASSLGTVDEQFF,TGTGCCAGCAGCTTGGGGACTGTCGATGAGCAGTTCTTC
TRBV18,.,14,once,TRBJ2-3,CASSPPGGTDTQYF,TGTGCCAGCTCACCACCGGGGGGCACAGATACGCAGTATTTT
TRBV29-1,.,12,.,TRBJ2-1,CSVGAPNNEQFF,TGCAGCGTTGGGGCCCCAAACAATGAGCAGTTCTTC
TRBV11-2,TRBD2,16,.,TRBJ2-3,CASSWLAGGGADTQYF,TGTGCCAGCAGCTGGTTAGCGGGAGGTGGCGCAGATACGCAGTATTTT
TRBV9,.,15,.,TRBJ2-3,CASSVFWGATDTQYF,TGTGCCAGCAGCGTATTCTGGGGGGCCACAGATACGCAGTATTTT
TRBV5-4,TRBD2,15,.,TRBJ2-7,CASSFLTSGSREQYF,TGTGCCAGCAGCTTCCTGACTAGCGGGAGTCGAGAGCAGTACTTC
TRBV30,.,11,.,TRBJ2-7,CAWSPGGGQYF,TGTGCCTGGAGTCCGGGGGGCGGGCAGTACTTC
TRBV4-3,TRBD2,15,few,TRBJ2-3,CASSLTSGPPDTQYF,TGCGCCAGCAGCCTCACTAGCGGACCTCCAGATACGCAGTATTTT
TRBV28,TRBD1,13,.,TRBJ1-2,CASSLGQGNGYTF,TGTGCCAGCAGTTTGGGACAGGGGAATGGCTACACCTTC
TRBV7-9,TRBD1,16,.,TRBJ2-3,CASSLVGTGGSDTQYF,TGTGCCAGCAGCTTAGTTGGGACAGGGGGATCAGATACGCAGTATTTT
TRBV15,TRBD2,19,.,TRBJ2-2,CATSGKPGASGSWTGELFF,TGTGCCACCAGCGGCAAGCCCGGGGCTAGCGGGAGTTGGACCGGGGAGCTGTTTTTT
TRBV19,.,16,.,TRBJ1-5,CASSISGAGGNQPQHF,TGTGCCAGTAGTATATCCGGAGCAGGGGGCAATCAGCCCCAGCATTTT
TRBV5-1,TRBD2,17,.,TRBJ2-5,CASSLRRTSSGQETQYF,TGCGCCAGCAGCTTGCGCCGGACTAGCTCGGGGCAAGAGACCCAGTACTTC
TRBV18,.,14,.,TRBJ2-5,CASSVTGEGETQYF,TGTGCCAGCTCAGTGACAGGGGAGGGAGAGACCCAGTACTTC
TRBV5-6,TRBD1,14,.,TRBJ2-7,CASSPGTGLGEQYF,TGTGCCAGCAGCCCCGGGACAGGGCTAGGCGAGCAGTACTTC
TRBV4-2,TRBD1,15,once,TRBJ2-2,CASSPGTVDTGELFF,TGTGCCAGCAGCCCAGGGACAGTGGACACCGGGGAGCTGTTTTTT